Below are 4 T cell receptor beta chains sequenced from a single sample in a study of tumor-infiltrating lymphocytes in primary liver carcinoma. A primer matching the constant region was used to make TCR beta cDNA from 500 to 600 ng of total RNA. ARM-PCR was slightly modified, and three nested multiplex PCR rounds with it gave rise to the TCR beta libraries. It was with TRBV1-TRBV30 forward primers and a C-beta reverse primer that the first two PCR rounds were run, at approximately 10 cycles each. TCRdb passed the multiplex PCR reads through MiXCR, listing each CDR3 protein once. Of approximately 310,000 distinct CDR3 sequences in the sample, less than 75% were seen once. Unsorted whole blood yielded the blood RNA, and germline DNA was also extracted. The sequencing input was peripheral blood. The receptors were sampled from a man aged 35-49 years with primary liver carcinoma and hepatitis B virus infection.

On this clonotype: The junction departs from germline at one end; a sequencing error may be responsible. The chain joins TRBV28 to TRBJ1-4; perhaps TRBD1 as D (5 bases). The germline V gene has CDR1 MDHEN and CDR2 SYDVKM. The CDR3 runs to 14 residues. CDR3 nucleotides: TGTGTCAGCAGTCGGGACGGCTTTCGGGAAAAACTGTTTTTT. It yields the protein CVSSRDGFREKLFF. The full variable domain, rest sourced from reference TRBV28 and TRBJ1-4, is DVKVTQSSRYLVKRTGEKVFLECVQDMDHENMFWYRQDPGLGLRLIYFSYDVKMKEKGDIPEGYSVSREKKERFSLILESASTNQTSMYLCVSSRDGFREKLFFGSGTQLSVL.

For this clonotype: A much more abundant neighbour one base away suggests this may be a read error. This sequence joins TRBV5-6 and TRBJ1-2, with 7 bases lining up with TRBD1. V was pared by 3 bases and J by 8 bases, with 13 bases of the junction left unmatched. From germline, CDR1 is SGHDT and CDR2 YYEEEE. The CDR3 sequence is 15 residues long. CDR3 in amino acids: CASSSRRQGDGGYTF. CDR3 DNA: TGTGCCAGCAGCTCCCGGCGGCAGGGGGACGGAGGCTACACCTTC.

V usage is TRBV5-1 and J usage is TRBJ1-1; D ambiguous. Deletions cut 7 bases from V and 1 base from J, with 11 bases between. Germline CDR1 and CDR2: SGHRS and YFSETQ. CDR3 length: 13 residues. DNA of the CDR3: TGCGCCAGCGCTACCGACGGGAACACTGAAGCTTTCTTT. It yields the protein CASATDGNTEAFF.

A remark on this clonotype: An end of the junction does not agree with germline; a read error may underlie this. The V gene is TRBV5-1, the J gene TRBJ2-7; TRBD2 might be the D (6 bases). The CDR3 is 14 residues long. In germline, CDR1 is SGHRS, CDR2 YFSETQ. The CDR3 loop is CAGSPSEVGSEQYF. The CDR3 DNA reads as TGCGCCGGCAGCCCGTCGGAGGTCGGGAGTGAGCAGTACTTC.